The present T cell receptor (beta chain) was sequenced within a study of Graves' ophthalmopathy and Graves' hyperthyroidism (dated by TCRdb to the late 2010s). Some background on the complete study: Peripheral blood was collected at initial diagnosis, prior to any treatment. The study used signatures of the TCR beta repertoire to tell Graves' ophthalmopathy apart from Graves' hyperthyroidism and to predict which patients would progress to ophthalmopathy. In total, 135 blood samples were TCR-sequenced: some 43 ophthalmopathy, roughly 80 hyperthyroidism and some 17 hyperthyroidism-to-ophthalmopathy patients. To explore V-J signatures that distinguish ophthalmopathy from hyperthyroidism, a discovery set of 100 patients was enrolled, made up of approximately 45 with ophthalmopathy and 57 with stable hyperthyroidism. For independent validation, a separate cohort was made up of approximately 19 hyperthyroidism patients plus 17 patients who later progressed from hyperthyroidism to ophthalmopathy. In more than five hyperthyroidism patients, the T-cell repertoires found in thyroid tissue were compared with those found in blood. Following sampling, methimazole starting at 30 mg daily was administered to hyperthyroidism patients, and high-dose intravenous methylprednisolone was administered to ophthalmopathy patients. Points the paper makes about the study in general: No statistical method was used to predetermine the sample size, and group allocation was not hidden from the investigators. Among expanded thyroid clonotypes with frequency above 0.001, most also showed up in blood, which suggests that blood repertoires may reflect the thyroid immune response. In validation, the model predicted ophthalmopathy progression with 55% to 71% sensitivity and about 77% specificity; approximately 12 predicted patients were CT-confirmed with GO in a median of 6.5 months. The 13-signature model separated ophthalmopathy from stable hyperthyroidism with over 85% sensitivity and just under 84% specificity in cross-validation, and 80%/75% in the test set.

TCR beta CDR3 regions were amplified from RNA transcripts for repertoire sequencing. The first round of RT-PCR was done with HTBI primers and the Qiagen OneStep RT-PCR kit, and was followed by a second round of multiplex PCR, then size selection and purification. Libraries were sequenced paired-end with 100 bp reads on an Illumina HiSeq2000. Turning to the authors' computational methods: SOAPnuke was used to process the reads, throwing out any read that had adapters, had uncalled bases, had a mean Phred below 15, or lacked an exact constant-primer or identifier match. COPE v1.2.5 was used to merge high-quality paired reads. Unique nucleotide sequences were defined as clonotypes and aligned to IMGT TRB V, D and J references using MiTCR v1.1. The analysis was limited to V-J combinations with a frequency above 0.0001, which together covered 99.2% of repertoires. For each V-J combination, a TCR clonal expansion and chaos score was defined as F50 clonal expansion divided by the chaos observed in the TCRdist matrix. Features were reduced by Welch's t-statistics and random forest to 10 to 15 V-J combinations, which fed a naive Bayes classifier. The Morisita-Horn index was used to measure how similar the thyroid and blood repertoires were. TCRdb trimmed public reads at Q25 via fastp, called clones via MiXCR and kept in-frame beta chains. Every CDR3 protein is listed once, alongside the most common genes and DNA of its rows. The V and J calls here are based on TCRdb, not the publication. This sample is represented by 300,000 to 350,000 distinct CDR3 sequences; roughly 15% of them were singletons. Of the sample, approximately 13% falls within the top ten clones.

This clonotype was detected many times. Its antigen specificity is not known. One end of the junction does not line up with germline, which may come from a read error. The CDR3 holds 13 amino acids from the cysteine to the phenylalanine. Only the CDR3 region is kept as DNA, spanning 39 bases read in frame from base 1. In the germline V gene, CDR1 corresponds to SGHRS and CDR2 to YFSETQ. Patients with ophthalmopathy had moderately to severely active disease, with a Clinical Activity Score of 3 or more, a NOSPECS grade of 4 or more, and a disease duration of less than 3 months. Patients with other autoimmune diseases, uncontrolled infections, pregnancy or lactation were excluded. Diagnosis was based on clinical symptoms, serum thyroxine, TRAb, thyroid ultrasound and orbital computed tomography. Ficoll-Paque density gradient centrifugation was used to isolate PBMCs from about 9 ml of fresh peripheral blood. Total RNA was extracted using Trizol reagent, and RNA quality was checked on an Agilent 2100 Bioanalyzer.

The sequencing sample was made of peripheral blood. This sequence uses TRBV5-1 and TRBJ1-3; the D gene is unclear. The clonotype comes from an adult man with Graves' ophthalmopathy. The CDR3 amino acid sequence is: CASSSGSGNTIYF. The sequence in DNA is TGTGCCAGCAGTTCCGGGTCCGGAAACACCATATATTTT.